What follows is one T cell receptor beta chain and its context. The protocol was immunoSEQ multiplex PCR, while the TCRdb copy is restricted to in-frame clones and leaves out a portion. This table has fewer than 650,000 clones, about three quarters appearing once. The germline V gene encodes CDR1 MDHEN and CDR2 SYDVKM. The CDR3 is 17 residues long. The data stem from a study of shared clonotypes between healthy human individuals. Looking at the study overall: With ages of 18 to 49, the donors were a couple of women and three men.

Sequencing was done on a sample of PBMCs. This sequence was found in a woman in her 40s in good health. Some clones in this sample may be carry-over from other donors' samples. V and J are TRBV28 and TRBJ2-5; a possible D gene is TRBD2 (5 bases). Matching the DNA end better, TRBJ2-7 makes the J call doubtful. CDR3 loop: CASSSLSVAPFSYEQYF. CDR3 sequence (DNA): TGTGCCAGCAGTTCCCTATCGGTAGCGCCCTTCTCCTACGAGCAGTACTTC.